This TCR beta chain originates from a study of T cells in Graves' hyperthyroidism and ophthalmopathy. Exclusion of patients followed from uncontrolled infection, other autoimmune disease, pregnancy or lactation. The PBMCs had their origin in roughly 9.8 ml of fresh peripheral blood. Amplification targeted TCR beta CDR3 regions from RNA transcripts. Carried out on the TCR CDR3, a first-round RT-PCR used the HTBI primer set. TCRdb analysed the multiplex PCR reads with MiXCR anew, one entry per CDR3 protein. The data contain 50,000 to 75,000 distinct CDR3 sequences, around half of them singletons. This clonotype was detected only once. CDR3 size: 13 residues. Germline V gives CDR1 ENHRY, CDR2 SYGVKD. V gave up 8 bases and J gave up 15 bases; unmatched junction bases: 11.

The sequence was obtained from a woman in her twenties or thirties with Graves' ophthalmopathy. Sequencing used blood. The chain has TRBV10-3 and TRBJ1-3; 12 bases match TRBD1. CDR3 region: CAIGTGGDRHRYF. As DNA, the CDR3 is TGTGCCATCGGGACAGGGGGCGATAGGCACAGATATTTT.